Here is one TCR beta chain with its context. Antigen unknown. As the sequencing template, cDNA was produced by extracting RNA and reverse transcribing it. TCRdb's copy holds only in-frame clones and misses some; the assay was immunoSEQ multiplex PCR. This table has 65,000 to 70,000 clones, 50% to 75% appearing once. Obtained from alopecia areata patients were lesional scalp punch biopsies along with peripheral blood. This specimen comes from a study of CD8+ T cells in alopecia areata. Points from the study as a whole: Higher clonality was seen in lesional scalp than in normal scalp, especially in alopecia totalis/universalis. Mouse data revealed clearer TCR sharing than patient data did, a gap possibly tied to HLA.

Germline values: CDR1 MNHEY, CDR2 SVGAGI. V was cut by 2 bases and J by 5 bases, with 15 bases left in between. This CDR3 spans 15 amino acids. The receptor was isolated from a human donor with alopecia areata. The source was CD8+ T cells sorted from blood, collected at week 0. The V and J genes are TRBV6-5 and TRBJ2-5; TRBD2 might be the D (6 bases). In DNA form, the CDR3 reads TGTGCCAGCAGTTACGACGCGGGGATCCGGGAGACCCAGTACTTC. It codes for CASSYDAGIRETQYF.